The T cell receptor beta chain described here comes from a study of response to subunit inactivated influenza vaccine. This clonotype was observed a handful of times. What it binds is not known. TCRdb passed the RT-PCR reads through MiXCR, listing each CDR3 protein once. This table holds around 150,000 distinct CDR3 sequences, 11% found once. This CDR3 has 13 amino acids. V gave up 6 bases and J gave up 9 bases, with 15 bases separating them. Per the germline V gene, CDR1 is MDHEN and CDR2 is SYDVKM. The study, taken as a whole, reports: New T cells are recruited in small numbers by each seasonal influenza vaccination, according to the authors' suggestion.

Sequenced here: non-naive T cells sorted from PBMCs, sampled roughly 45 days after vaccination. The chain links TRBV28 to TRBJ1-5; D is uncertain. This receptor was taken from a man between 50 and 59 years old who received an inactivated influenza vaccine. The CDR3 coding sequence is TGTGCCAGCAGCTCGGCTGGAGAGTCGCCCCAGCATTTT. Its translation is CASSSAGESPQHF.